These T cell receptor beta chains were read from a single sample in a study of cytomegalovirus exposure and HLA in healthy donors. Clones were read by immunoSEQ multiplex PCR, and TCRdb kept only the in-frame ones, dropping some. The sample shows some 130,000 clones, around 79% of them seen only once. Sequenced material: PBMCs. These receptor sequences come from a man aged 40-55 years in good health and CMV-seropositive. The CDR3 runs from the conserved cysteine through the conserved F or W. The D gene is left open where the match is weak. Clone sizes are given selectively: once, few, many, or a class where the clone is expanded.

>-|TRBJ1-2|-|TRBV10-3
CAISLRQPSYGYTF
TGTGCCATCAGCCTCCGACAGCCTTCCTATGGCTACACCTTC
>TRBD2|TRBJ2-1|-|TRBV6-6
CASSRYTSGSGNEQFF
TGTGCCAGCAGCCGCTACACTAGCGGGAGCGGTAATGAGCAGTTCTTC
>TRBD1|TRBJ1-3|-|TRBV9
CASSSGTGHFLSGNTIYF
TGTGCCAGCAGCTCCGGGACAGGGCACTTCCTCTCTGGAAACACCATATATTTT
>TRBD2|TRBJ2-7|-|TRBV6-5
CASGTSGRSSYEQYF
TGTGCCAGCGGAACTAGCGGGAGAAGCTCCTACGAGCAGTACTTC
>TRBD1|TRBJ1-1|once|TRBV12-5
CASGLVRGFRQGVLRNTEAFF
TGTGCTAGTGGTTTGGTACGTGGATTTAGACAGGGGGTTTTACGGAACACTGAAGCTTTCTTT
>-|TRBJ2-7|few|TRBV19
CASRAGQMNEQYF
TGTGCCAGTAGGGCTGGACAGATGAACGAGCAGTACTTC
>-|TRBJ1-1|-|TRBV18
CASSRPGGESPEAFF
TGTGCCAGCTCACGCCCGGGGGGAGAGAGCCCTGAAGCTTTCTTT
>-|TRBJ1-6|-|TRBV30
CAWSYSYNSPLHF
TGTGCCTGGTCTTACTCCTATAATTCACCCCTCCACTTT
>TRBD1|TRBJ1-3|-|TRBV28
CASSLGDRDTIYF
TGTGCCAGCAGTTTAGGGGACAGAGACACCATATATTTT
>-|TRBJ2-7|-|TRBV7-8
CASSMDYSYEQYF
TGTGCCAGCAGCATGGACTACTCCTACGAGCAGTACTTC
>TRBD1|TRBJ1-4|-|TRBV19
CASSMGKGQGYNEKLFF
TGTGCCAGTAGTATGGGTAAAGGACAGGGGTATAATGAAAAACTGTTTTTT
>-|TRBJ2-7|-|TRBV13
CASSLGFGGDHEQYF
TGTGCCAGCAGCTTAGGCTTCGGGGGAGATCACGAGCAGTACTTC
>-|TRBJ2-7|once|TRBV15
CATSRDEGYEQYF
TGTGCCACCAGCAGAGATGAGGGCTACGAGCAGTACTTC
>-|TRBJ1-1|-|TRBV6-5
CASSQGEGRFF
TGTGCCAGCAGCCAAGGGGAGGGACGCTTCTTT
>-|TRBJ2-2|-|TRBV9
CASKGAGELFF
TGTGCCAGCAAAGGGGCCGGGGAGCTGTTTTTT
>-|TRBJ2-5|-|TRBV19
CASRQGGETQYF
TGTGCCAGTCGACAAGGGGGAGAGACCCAGTACTTC
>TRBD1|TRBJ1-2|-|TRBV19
CASHKGTGGDYGYTF
TGTGCCTCCCATAAGGGGACAGGGGGAGACTATGGCTACACCTTC
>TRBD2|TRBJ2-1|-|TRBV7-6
CTSSLAVISGRASSYNEQFF
TGTACCAGCAGCTTAGCGGTGATTAGCGGGAGGGCGAGCTCCTACAATGAGCAGTTCTTC
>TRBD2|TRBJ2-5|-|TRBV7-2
CASSSSSGQETQYF
TGTGCCAGCAGCTCCTCTAGCGGCCAAGAGACCCAGTACTTC
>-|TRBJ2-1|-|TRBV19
CASSRSTGAYNEQFF
TGTGCCAGTAGCCGGAGTACGGGGGCCTACAATGAGCAGTTCTTC
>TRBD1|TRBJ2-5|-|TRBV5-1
CASSQNTPGQGRETQYF
TGCGCCAGCAGCCAAAACACGCCGGGACAGGGACGGGAGACCCAGTACTTC
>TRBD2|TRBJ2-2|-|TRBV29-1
CSVDQGLAGELFF
TGCAGCGTTGACCAGGGACTAGCCGGGGAGCTGTTTTTT
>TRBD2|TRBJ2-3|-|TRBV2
CASIPGLAGGPYGGGDTQYF
TGTGCCAGCATCCCCGGACTAGCGGGAGGGCCGTATGGTGGGGGAGATACGCAGTATTTT
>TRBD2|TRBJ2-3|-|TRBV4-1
CASSQDRGGVIDTQYF
TGCGCCAGCAGCCAAGATCGTGGGGGGGTCATAGATACGCAGTATTTT
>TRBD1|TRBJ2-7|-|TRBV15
CATSITGTGSEQYF
TGTGCCACCAGCATTACCGGGACAGGGTCCGAGCAGTACTTC
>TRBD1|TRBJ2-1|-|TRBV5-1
CASSLAGTGFSEQFF
TGCGCCAGCAGCTTGGCAGGGACAGGGTTTAGTGAGCAGTTCTTC
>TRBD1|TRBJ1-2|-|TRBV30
CAWSLTGYAGYTF
TGTGCCTGGAGTTTGACAGGGTATGCTGGCTACACCTTC
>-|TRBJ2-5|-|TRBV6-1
CASSLLGVETQYF
TGTGCCAGCAGTTTGTTAGGGGTCGAGACCCAGTACTTC
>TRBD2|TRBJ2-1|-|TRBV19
CASSIPSGRNEQFF
TGTGCCAGTAGTATACCTAGCGGGAGAAATGAGCAGTTCTTC
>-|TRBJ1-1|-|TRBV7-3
CASSLMGQGYTEAFF
TGTGCCAGCAGCTTAATGGGTCAGGGGTACACTGAAGCTTTCTTT
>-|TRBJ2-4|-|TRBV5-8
CASSLGSLAKNIQYF
TGTGCCAGCAGCTTGGGCAGTCTAGCCAAAAACATTCAGTACTTC
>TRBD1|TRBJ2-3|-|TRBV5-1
CASSLGDRTDTQYF
TGCGCCAGCAGCTTAGGGGACAGGACAGATACGCAGTATTTT
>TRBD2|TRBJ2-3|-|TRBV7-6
CASSLLAGLGTDTQYF
TGTGCCAGCAGCTTACTAGCGGGACTTGGCACAGATACGCAGTATTTT
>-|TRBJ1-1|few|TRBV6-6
CASRPQGPEAFF
TGTGCCAGCAGGCCACAGGGACCTGAAGCTTTCTTT
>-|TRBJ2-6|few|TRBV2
CASSVGEGGSGANVLTF
TGTGCCAGCAGTGTGGGGGAAGGGGGTAGTGGGGCCAACGTCCTGACTTTC
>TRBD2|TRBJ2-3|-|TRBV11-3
CASAGRVGDTQYF
TGTGCCAGCGCCGGGAGGGTGGGAGATACGCAGTATTTT
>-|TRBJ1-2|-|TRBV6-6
CASSRTANYGYTF
TGTGCCAGCAGCCGGACAGCCAACTATGGCTACACCTTC
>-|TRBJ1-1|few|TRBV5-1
CASSLGQMNTEAFF
TGCGCCAGCAGCTTGGGGCAGATGAACACTGAAGCTTTCTTT
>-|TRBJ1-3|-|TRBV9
CASGGDLDGNTIYF
TGTGCCAGCGGAGGGGACCTTGATGGAAACACCATATATTTT
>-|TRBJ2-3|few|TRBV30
CAWRKAGRTDTQYF
TGTGCCTGGAGGAAGGCGGGACGCACAGATACGCAGTATTTT
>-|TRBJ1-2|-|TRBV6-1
CASSWEGIYGYTF
TGTGCCAGCAGTTGGGAGGGGATCTATGGCTACACCTTC
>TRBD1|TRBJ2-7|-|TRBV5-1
CASSLGGQGNYEQYF
TGCGCCAGCAGCCTTGGGGGACAGGGAAACTACGAGCAGTACTTC
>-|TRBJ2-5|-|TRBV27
CASTRWQGGQETQYF
TGTGCCAGCACCCGTTGGCAGGGCGGTCAAGAGACCCAGTACTTC
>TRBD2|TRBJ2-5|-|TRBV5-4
CASSQAGARETQYF
TGTGCCAGCAGCCAGGCGGGAGCCCGAGAGACCCAGTACTTC
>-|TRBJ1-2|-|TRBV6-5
CASSRQSRGNYGYTF
TGTGCCAGCAGTCGGCAGTCCCGGGGTAACTATGGCTACACCTTC
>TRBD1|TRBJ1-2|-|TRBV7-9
CASSLGTGDYGYTF
TGTGCCAGCAGCTTAGGGACAGGGGACTATGGCTACACCTTC
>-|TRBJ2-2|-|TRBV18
CASSPGSNGLESGELFF
TGTGCCAGCTCACCGGGGAGCAACGGCCTAGAGTCCGGGGAGCTGTTTTTT
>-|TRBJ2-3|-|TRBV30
CAWSSGSTDTQYF
TGTGCCTGGAGTAGCGGGAGCACAGATACGCAGTATTTT
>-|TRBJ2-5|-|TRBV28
CASSAPALQETQYF
TGTGCCAGCAGTGCCCCCGCACTCCAAGAGACCCAGTACTTC
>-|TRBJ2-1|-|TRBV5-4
CASSYSSSYNEQFF
TGTGCCAGCAGCTACTCGAGCTCCTACAATGAGCAGTTCTTC
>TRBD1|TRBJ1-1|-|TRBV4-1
CASSPPGDRLYTEAFF
TGCGCCAGCAGCCCCCCGGGGGACAGGTTGTACACTGAAGCTTTCTTT
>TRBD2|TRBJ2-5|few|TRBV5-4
CASSKSGRGQETQYF
TGTGCCAGCAGCAAAAGCGGGAGAGGGCAAGAGACCCAGTACTTC
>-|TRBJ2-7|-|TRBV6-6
CASSYGVLQATYEQYF
TGTGCCAGCAGTTACGGGGTTTTACAGGCAACCTACGAGCAGTACTTC
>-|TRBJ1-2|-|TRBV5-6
CASSWGTGLGDYGYTF
TGTGCCAGCAGCTGGGGAACAGGGTTGGGTGACTATGGCTACACCTTC